Sequencing of this TCR beta chain was carried out in a study of TIL therapy for anti-PD-1-resistant metastatic lung cancer. Overall study: Progressing patients received lymphodepletion, expanded TIL infusion and IL-2. Most patients had lung adenocarcinoma. Study results and limitations: The cohort had more treatment-naive, never-smoker and oncogene-addicted patients than typical.

This was the immunoSEQ v3 assay. Each library reached 1.9 million or so read pairs, or about 5-6.5 million at deep level. Sequencing used immunoSEQ multiplex PCR; TCRdb keeps in-frame clones, though not all of them. The profile shows 55,000 to 65,000 clones, about two thirds of them singletons. In its sample, this clone was seen a few times. Its antigen is still unknown. Time point meaning: pre-treatment sample, taken before nivolumab and TIL therapy. This CDR3 contains 11 residues. V lost 6 bases, J lost 6 bases, and 9 bases lay in between. CDR1 and CDR2 from the germline V gene are MNHEY and SMNVEV (reference sequence).

The sequence derives from a person aged 25 to 85 with non-small cell lung cancer. This sample comprised blood, obtained at baseline. V usage is TRBV27 and J usage is TRBJ2-7; D is possibly TRBD2 (6 bases). The CDR3 sequence is CASRWGGEQYF. DNA of the CDR3: TGTGCCAGCAGATGGGGAGGCGAGCAGTACTTC.